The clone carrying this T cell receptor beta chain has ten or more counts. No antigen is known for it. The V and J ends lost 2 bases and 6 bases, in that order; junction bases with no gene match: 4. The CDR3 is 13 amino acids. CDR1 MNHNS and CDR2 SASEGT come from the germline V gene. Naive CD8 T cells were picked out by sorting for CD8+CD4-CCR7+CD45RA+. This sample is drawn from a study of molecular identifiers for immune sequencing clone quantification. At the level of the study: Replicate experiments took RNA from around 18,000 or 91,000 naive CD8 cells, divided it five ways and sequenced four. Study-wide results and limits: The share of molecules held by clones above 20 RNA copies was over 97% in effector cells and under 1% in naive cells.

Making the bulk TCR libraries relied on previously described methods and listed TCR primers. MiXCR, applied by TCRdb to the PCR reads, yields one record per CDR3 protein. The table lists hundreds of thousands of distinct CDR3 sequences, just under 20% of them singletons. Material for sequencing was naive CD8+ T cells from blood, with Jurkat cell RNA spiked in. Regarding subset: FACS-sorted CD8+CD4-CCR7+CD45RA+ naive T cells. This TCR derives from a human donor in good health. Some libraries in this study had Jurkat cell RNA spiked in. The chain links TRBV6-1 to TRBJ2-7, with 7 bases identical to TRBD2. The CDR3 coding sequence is TGTGCCAGCAGTGAAATGGGAGGGCCCGAGCAGTACTTC. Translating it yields CASSEMGGPEQYF.